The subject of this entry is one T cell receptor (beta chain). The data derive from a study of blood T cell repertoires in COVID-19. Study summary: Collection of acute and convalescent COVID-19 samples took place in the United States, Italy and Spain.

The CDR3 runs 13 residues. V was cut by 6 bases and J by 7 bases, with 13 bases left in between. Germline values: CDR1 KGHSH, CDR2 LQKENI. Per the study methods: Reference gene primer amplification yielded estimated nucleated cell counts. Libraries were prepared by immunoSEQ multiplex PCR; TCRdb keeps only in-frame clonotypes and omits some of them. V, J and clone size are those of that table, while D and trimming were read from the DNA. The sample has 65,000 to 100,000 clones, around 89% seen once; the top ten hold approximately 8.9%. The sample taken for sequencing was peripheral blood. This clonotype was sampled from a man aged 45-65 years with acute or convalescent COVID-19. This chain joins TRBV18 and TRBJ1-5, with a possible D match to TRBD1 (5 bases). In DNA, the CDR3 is TGTGCCAGCTCTCGCAGGGAGGACCAGCCCCAGCATTTT. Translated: CASSRREDQPQHF.